This record looks at one TCR beta chain sequence and its context. Trimming removed 5 bases from V and 9 bases from J; junction bases left unmatched: 11. Germline V gene lookup returns CDR1 SGHAT and CDR2 FQNNGV. The CDR3 length is 15 residues. As processed by the authors: Nucleated cell number was recorded as an estimate derived from reference gene primer amplification. Clones were read by immunoSEQ multiplex PCR, and TCRdb kept only the in-frame ones, dropping some. The DNA gave D and trimming, while V, J and clone size come from that table. The profile covers 110,000 or so clones, with approximately 87% appearing a single time and approximately 7.2% taken by the ten largest. The sample is drawn from a study of blood T cell repertoires in COVID-19. Background on the study: Acute-phase and convalescent COVID-19 samples originated in the United States, Italy and Spain. The analysed material was cDNA or gDNA that came from T cells, B-cell-depleted T cells, or PBMCs.

This receptor was taken from a man in his sixties or seventies who had recovered from COVID-19. What was sequenced was peripheral blood. This sequence joins TRBV11-2 and TRBJ2-1, with 9 bases matching TRBD2. CDR3 nucleotides: TGTGCCAGCAGCCCCCTTGGGGCGGGGGGGCGTGAGCAGTTCTTC. Its translation: CASSPLGAGGREQFF.